The 27 T cell receptor beta chains below were found in one sample sequenced in a study of regulatory T cells in long-lasting Graves disease. The authors built TCR beta libraries using iRepertoire HTBI primers and Arm-PCR of CDR3 regions. MiXCR was run by TCRdb on the multiplex PCR reads, yielding one entry per CDR3 protein. The sample yields approximately 480,000 distinct CDR3 sequences, roughly 16% seen once. Time point of the sample: newly diagnosed GD, antithyroid drugs for less than 3 months. Extracted PBMC RNA gave rise to the TCR library. These data were also filed under a second study, of T cells in Graves' hyperthyroidism and ophthalmopathy.

Specimen: peripheral blood mononuclear cells (PBMCs), collected at new diagnosis, from a patient treated with antithyroid drugs. These receptors all come from a man in his forties or fifties with Graves disease.

This clonotype has ten or more counts. The chain uses TRBV7-3 and TRBJ2-3; 12 bases match TRBD2. This CDR3 spans 16 amino acids. Germline trimming cut 5 bases from V and 2 bases from J; bases unmatched to any gene: 5. CDR1 is SGHTA, CDR2 FQGTGA, per germline. CDR3 in amino acids: CASSPGLAGNTDTQYF. The CDR3 DNA is TGTGCCAGCAGCCCCGGACTAGCGGGGAACACAGATACGCAGTATTTT.

This clonotype was seen ten or more times. The V and J genes are TRBV5-1 and TRBJ2-5, with 9 bases lining up with TRBD1. The junction had 4 bases not matched to a gene; V was cut back by 2 bases and J by 5 bases. This CDR3 has 14 amino acids. Germline V gives CDR1 SGHRS, CDR2 YFSETQ. CDR3 protein: CASSFGQGYETQYF. The CDR3 DNA reads as TGCGCCAGCAGCTTCGGACAGGGGTACGAGACCCAGTACTTC.

There are many counts of this clonotype. The rearrangement uses TRBV5-4 and TRBJ2-3; unclear D gene. The CDR3 length is 12 residues. The V gene's germline CDR1 is SGHNT and CDR2 YYREEE (reference sequence). Trimming took 4 bases from V and 7 from J, leaving 10 bases between them. The CDR3 loop is CASSQPGYTQYF. The CDR3 DNA reads as TGTGCCAGCAGCCAGCCCGGGTATACGCAGTATTTT. The whole variable domain, remainder taken from reference TRBV5-4 and TRBJ2-3, is ETGVTQSPTHLIKTRGQQVTLRCSSQSGHNTVSWYQQALGQGPQFIFQYYREEENGRGNFPPRFSGLQFPNYSSELNVNALELDDSALYLCASSQPGYTQYFGPGTRLTVL.

This clonotype came up a few times. V is TRBV9 and J is TRBJ2-1; D is unresolved. This CDR3 has 13 residues. Germline loops: CDR1 SGDLS, CDR2 YYNGEE. V dropped 0 bases and J dropped 4 bases, with 5 bases sitting between them. CDR3 amino acids: CASSVAMYNEQFF. The CDR3 region has the DNA TGTGCCAGCAGCGTAGCGATGTACAATGAGCAGTTCTTC.

There are many counts of this clonotype. Compared with germline, one end of the junction differs, possibly owing to a read error. In DNA form, the CDR3 reads TGTGCCAGCAGTTACTCAAGGATCCAGTGGGTCTTC. This gives the protein CASSYSRIQWVF. The genes are TRBV6-2 or TRBV6-3 and TRBJ2-7; D is unclear. The CDR3 is made up of 12 amino acids. In germline, CDR1 is MNHEY, CDR2 SVGEGT.

This clonotype has at least ten counts. The chain carries TRBV27 and TRBJ2-4; 7 bases are a match to TRBD1. The germline V gene encodes CDR1 MNHEY and CDR2 SMNVEV (reference sequence). The CDR3 covers 15 residues. V trimming: 5 bases; J trimming: 5 bases; junction bases outside the gene matches: 9. CDR3 nucleotide sequence: TGTGCCAGCAGTGCACGACAGGGAAATCAAAACATTCAGTACTTC. This sequence encodes CASSARQGNQNIQYF.

Turning to this clonotype: This sequence may be a read error, since a much larger clone differs from it by one base. The chain has TRBV30 and TRBJ2-7; D may be TRBD1 or TRBD2 (5 bases each). This CDR3 comprises 14 residues. The germline V and J ends were trimmed by 4 bases and 1 base, with 14 bases remaining between them. Germline-derived CDR1 and CDR2 are GTSNPN and SVGIG (reference sequence). The CDR3 DNA sequence: TGTGCCTGGACTCACGGGACGGGGTCCTACGAGCAGTACTTC. Its translation: CAWTHGTGSYEQYF.

This chain links TRBV20-1 with TRBJ2-3, with TRBD2 matching 9 bases. In germline, CDR1 is DFQATT, CDR2 SNEGSKA (reference sequence). The CDR3 contains 14 residues. The V segment lost 5 bases and the J segment 5 bases; nucleotides outside the gene matches: 8. The CDR3 region is CSAGSSGTGDTQYF. As DNA, the CDR3 is TGCAGTGCTGGGTCTAGCGGGACGGGAGATACGCAGTATTTT.

At least ten counts were recorded for this clonotype. The CDR3 DNA is TGTGCCAGCAGCTTGGTAGTAGCGGGAGGCCAGCGGGAGCAGTTCTTC. Translation gives CASSLVVAGGQREQFF. The gene calls are TRBV5-5 and TRBJ2-1; 10 bases are shared with TRBD2. V was pared by 0 bases and J by 10 bases, with 10 bases of the junction left unmatched. This CDR3 region has 16 residues. Germline CDR1 and CDR2: SGHKS and YYEKEE (reference sequence).

This clonotype came up many times. This sequence joins TRBV10-1 and TRBJ2-7; 11 bases map to TRBD1. CDR3 size: 16 residues. V was pared by 2 bases and J by 4 bases, with 7 bases of the junction left unmatched. Germline lookup yields CDR1 WNHNN and CDR2 SYGVQD (reference sequence). The DNA for the CDR3 is TGCGCCAGCAGTGAGGAAAATAGGGACAGGGGGTACGAGCAGTACTTC. Amino acids: CASSEENRDRGYEQYF.

At least ten counts were recorded for this clonotype. V and J are TRBV3-1 and TRBJ2-1, with D perhaps being TRBD1 or TRBD2 (5 bases each). The germline CDR1 and CDR2 sequences are LGHDT and YNNKEL (reference sequence). Trimming shortened V by 4 bases and J by 4 bases, and 11 bases separated the two germline ends. The CDR3 has 14 residues. CDR3 protein: CASSPIWGYNEQFF. CDR3 sequence (DNA): TGTGCCAGCAGCCCTATCTGGGGGTACAATGAGCAGTTCTTC.

This clonotype was counted ten times or more. The chain joins TRBV28 to TRBJ2-7; D perhaps matches TRBD1 (6 bases). The length of the CDR3 is 15 residues. V lost 5 bases to trimming and J lost 2 bases, with 16 bases between them. Germline V gives CDR1 MDHEN, CDR2 SYDVKM. The CDR3 DNA follows: TGTGCCAGCAGTCCCTTAGGGACAAACCCCTACGAGCAGTACTTC. Its protein is CASSPLGTNPYEQYF. The full variable domain, its missing parts supplied by reference TRBV28 and TRBJ2-7, is DVKVTQSSRYLVKRTGEKVFLECVQDMDHENMFWYRQDPGLGLRLIYFSYDVKMKEKGDIPEGYSVSREKKERFSLILESASTNQTSMYLCASSPLGTNPYEQYFGPGTRLTVT.

About this clonotype: This could be a read error, since a much larger clone is one nucleotide away. CDR3 DNA: TGTGCCAGCAGCTCAACTCAGGGGCGCTACGAGCAGTACTTC. Translation: CASSSTQGRYEQYF. V gene TRBV3-1 combines with J gene TRBJ2-7, with D possibly being TRBD1 (6 bases). There are 14 residues in the CDR3. The germline V and J ends were trimmed by 5 bases and 3 bases, with 14 bases remaining between them. Germline V CDR1 and CDR2: LGHDT, YNNKEL (reference sequence).

This clonotype has at least ten counts. The rearrangement uses TRBV28 and TRBJ1-5; weak D call: TRBD1 (5 bases). Germline CDR1 reads MDHEN; CDR2 reads SYDVKM. The CDR3 is made up of 14 amino acids. V shed 3 bases and J shed 6 bases, with 12 bases lying between them. CDR3 in amino acids: CASSFWQGTQPQHF. CDR3 bases: TGTGCCAGCAGTTTCTGGCAGGGTACTCAGCCCCAGCATTTT.

The sample holds many counts of this clonotype. The chain combines TRBV2 with TRBJ2-6; no clear D gene. The CDR3 loop spans 16 amino acids. V was shortened by 1 base and J by 0 bases, with 7 bases between the two germline ends. Per the germline V gene, CDR1 is SNHLY and CDR2 is FYNNEI. As DNA, the CDR3 is TGTGCCAGCAGTGAAGGGGTAATCTCTGGGGCCAACGTCCTGACTTTC. It specifies CASSEGVISGANVLTF.

V gene TRBV10-2 combines with J gene TRBJ1-5; D unclear. CDR1 is WSHSY, CDR2 SAAADI, per germline. V lost 1 base and J 4 bases, leaving 17 bases between the germline ends. The CDR3 is made up of 17 amino acids. The chain's CDR3 is CASSEYVAESINQPQHF. The CDR3 DNA reads as TGCGCCAGCAGTGAGTATGTGGCAGAATCTATTAATCAGCCCCAGCATTTT.

This clonotype was recorded at least ten times. CDR3 in amino acids: CASSGTSGSSYEQYF. The CDR3 DNA reads TGTGCCAGCAGTGGGACTAGCGGGAGCTCCTACGAGCAGTACTTC. This chain joins TRBV6-1 and TRBJ2-7, with 13 nucleotides matching TRBD2. This CDR3 contains 15 residues. CDR1 MNHNS and CDR2 SASEGT come from the germline V gene. After removal of 4 bases from V and 0 bases from J, the junction contained 0 bases not matched to a gene.

This chain joins TRBV18 and TRBJ2-5; possible D gene TRBD1, 5 bases. Germline CDR1 KGHSH, CDR2 LQKENI. Deletions cut 4 bases from V and 2 bases from J, with 14 bases between. CDR3 length: 15 residues. The CDR3 protein is CASSLVTALQETQYF. The CDR3 DNA follows: TGTGCCAGCTCACTCGTGACAGCTCTACAAGAGACCCAGTACTTC. Full variable domain (rest looked up from reference TRBV18 and TRBJ2-5): NAGVMQNPRHLVRRRGQEARLRCSPMKGHSHVYWYRQLPEEGLKFMVYLQKENIIDESGMPKERFSAEFPKEGPSILRIQQVVRGDSAAYFCASSLVTALQETQYFGPGTRLLVL.

Only one count was recorded for this clonotype. The chain uses TRBV6-1 and TRBJ2-1; the D gene is possibly TRBD1 (5 bases). The V gene's germline CDR1 is MNHNS and CDR2 SASEGT. The CDR3 consists of 15 residues. Between the trimmed V and J ends, which lost 4 bases and 5 bases, there was a span of 15 bases. DNA for the CDR3: TGTGCCAGCAGTGGGGTAAGGGGTAATCACAATGAGCAGTTCTTC. This codes for CASSGVRGNHNEQFF.

This clonotype was seen just once. The J gene is TRBJ2-1, the V gene TRBV19, with 7 bases lining up with TRBD2. Losses at the gene ends were 3 bases for V and 2 bases for J; bases not matched to a gene: 4. This CDR3 spans 15 amino acids. Germline V gene lookup returns CDR1 LNHDA and CDR2 SQIVND (reference sequence). CDR3 DNA sequence: TGTGCCAGTAGTATTCTCCTAGCGGCCTACAATGAGCAGTTCTTC. Translating it yields CASSILLAAYNEQFF.

The chain recombines TRBV6-2 or TRBV6-3 with TRBJ2-6; weak D call: TRBD2 (6 bases). The CDR3 is 16 residues long. V was shortened by 7 bases and J by 4 bases, with 17 bases between the two germline ends. Per germline, CDR1 MNHEY and CDR2 SVGEGT. The CDR3 sequence is CASTYPSGSGANVLTF. The CDR3 nucleotides are TGTGCCAGCACCTACCCCAGCGGGTCAGGGGCCAACGTCCTGACTTTC.

This clonotype was found once. Given a much more abundant clone one base away, this may be a read error. The V gene is TRBV30, the J gene TRBJ1-1, with no clear D. This CDR3 contains 14 residues. Per germline, CDR1 GTSNPN and CDR2 SVGIG (reference sequence). The CDR3 coding sequence is TGTGCCTGGAGTGTACGACCTGTGAACACTGAAGCTCTCTTT. Protein product: CAWSVRPVNTEALF. Filled out from reference TRBV30 and TRBJ1-1, the complete variable domain reads SQTIHQWPATLVQPVGSPLSLECTVEGTSNPNLYWYRQAAGRGLQLLFYSVGIGQISSEVPQNLSASRPQDRQFILSSKKLLLSDSGFYLCAWSVRPVNTEALFGQGTRLTVV.

J is TRBJ2-1 and V is TRBV20-1; TRBD1 might be the D (6 bases). Trimming stripped 4 bases from V and 9 bases from J, with 19 bases between. This CDR3 contains 14 residues. Per germline, CDR1 DFQATT and CDR2 SNEGSKA (reference sequence). For the CDR3, the DNA is TGCAGTGCTATCCGGGACGCGTCCAGGGGTGAGCAGTTCTTC. This sequence encodes CSAIRDASRGEQFF.

This clonotype was picked up one time. This may be a read error, as it is one base from a much larger clone. V and J are TRBV6-2 or TRBV6-3 and TRBJ2-7; maybe TRBD2 (5 bases). The CDR3 totals 17 residues. Looked up from germline, CDR1 is MNHEY and CDR2 is SVGEGT. The CDR3 DNA follows: TGTGTCAGCAAGAGGGCACAGTTAGAAATAGGGTCCTACGAGCAGTACTTC. Protein sequence: CVSKRAQLEIGSYEQYF.

Ten or more counts support this clonotype. V usage is TRBV12-3 or TRBV12-4 and J usage is TRBJ2-2; TRBD1 matches at 8 bases. The length of the CDR3 is 15 residues. Trimming removed 6 bases from V and 5 bases from J; junction bases left unmatched: 8. CDR3 sequence (DNA): TGTGCCAGCAGCCGCGGACAGGGTTGGACCGGGGAGCTGTTTTTT. Its protein is CASSRGQGWTGELFF.

In regard to this clonotype: A clone one base away is much larger, so this may be a read error. This rearrangement joins TRBV12-3 or TRBV12-4 to TRBJ2-1; no firm D call. V lost 3 bases and J lost 10, with 13 bases in between. The CDR3 contains 13 residues. CDR3 DNA sequence: TGTGCCAGCAGTTTGATTGGGTTTTACGAGCAGTTCTTC. This encodes CASSLIGFYEQFF.

This clonotype appeared many times. The genes are TRBV29-1 and TRBJ2-2; D may match TRBD1 or TRBD2 (5 bases each). Deletions cut 4 bases from V and 7 bases from J, with 13 bases between. The CDR3 contains 13 residues. Germline V gene data show CDR1 as SQVTM and CDR2 as ANQGSEA. CDR3 residues: CSVGDGRIGELFF. CDR3 nucleotides: TGCAGCGTTGGGGACGGACGTATCGGGGAGCTGTTTTTT.